This TCR beta chain was sequenced in a study of Ad26.COV2.S vaccination and SARS-CoV-2 variants. Treatment described: around 19 received Ad26.COV2.S at low or high dose, single or two shots; roughly five received placebo; per-sample allocation not given. Samples analyzed were those drawn on day 63 after the first vaccine or placebo injection. Findings and limits, study-wide: Analyses of TCR breadth and depth may have underestimated total T cell responses.

V lost 4 bases, J lost 6 bases, and 12 bases stayed unmatched. The CDR3 extends over 16 amino acids. Per the germline V gene, CDR1 is SGHNT and CDR2 is YYREEE (reference sequence). Data came from immunoSEQ multiplex PCR; TCRdb stores just in-frame clones and leaves some out. The sample shows around 250,000 clones, roughly nine tenths of them seen only once. Worth noting for this clone: What it binds is unknown.

The chain recombines TRBV5-4 with TRBJ2-2; 7 bases line up with TRBD2. The starting material was peripheral blood, obtained in a trial of Ad26.COV2.S vaccine versus placebo. The receptor comes from a person between 18 and 59 years old who received the Ad26.COV2.S COVID-19 vaccine or a placebo. CDR3 in DNA: TGTGCCAGCAGCCCCTTGCGGGGGAGGGCCTCCGGGGAGCTGTTTTTT. It encodes CASSPLRGRASGELFF.